The rows below give T cell receptor beta chains drawn from one sample of a study of T cells after yellow fever vaccination. MiXCR, run by TCRdb on the 5' RACE reads, gives a single entry per CDR3 protein. The table includes about 580,000 distinct CDR3 sequences, about a sixth detected once. Sequenced material: PBMCs, taken about 5 days after the first yellow fever vaccination. The origin of the receptors is a man between 18 and 35 years old who received the YFV17D yellow fever vaccine. Both conserved end residues are part of each CDR3. Each record gives: clone size, CDR3 length, J gene, D gene, V gene, CDR3 protein, CDR3 DNA. D genes are given only for firm matches. Clone size is stated in some rows and not others, as once, few, many or a class when expanded.

-,15,TRBJ2-1,TRBD2,TRBV7-3,CASSSTSGGVDEQFF,TGTGCCAGCAGCTCAACTAGCGGGGGGGTAGATGAGCAGTTCTTC
few,17,TRBJ2-6,TRBD1,TRBV19,CASTTGQGALGANVLTF,TGTGCCAGTACGACCGGACAGGGGGCGCTTGGGGCCAACGTCCTGACTTTC
-,17,TRBJ2-1,TRBD1,TRBV28,CASSPYTGTGPENEQFF,TGTGCCAGCAGTCCCTACACCGGGACAGGGCCAGAGAATGAGCAGTTCTTC
-,14,TRBJ2-1,-,TRBV11-3,CASSNPGGSNEQFF,TGTGCCAGCAGCAACCCCGGCGGGTCGAATGAGCAGTTCTTC
-,18,TRBJ1-1,-,TRBV5-5,CASSLFKAFWASNTEAFF,TGTGCCAGCAGCTTATTTAAGGCCTTTTGGGCCTCGAACACTGAAGCTTTCTTT
few,14,TRBJ1-2,TRBD1,TRBV12-3/TRBV12-4,CASSTGTGFYGYTF,TGTGCCAGCAGTACCGGGACAGGGTTCTATGGCTACACCTTC
few,14,TRBJ1-1,-,TRBV5-4,CASSSLFGNTEAFF,TGTGCCAGCAGCTCTCTCTTCGGAAACACTGAAGCTTTCTTT
once,13,TRBJ1-1,-,TRBV7-9,CASSGWGNTEAFF,TGTGCCAGCAGCGGGTGGGGGAACACTGAAGCTTTCTTT
-,13,TRBJ2-1,TRBD2,TRBV29-1,CSARTSEVYEQFF,TGCAGCGCCCGGACTAGCGAGGTCTATGAGCAGTTCTTC
few,13,TRBJ1-5,-,TRBV29-1,CSVGGHKNQPQHF,TGCAGCGTTGGTGGACACAAAAATCAGCCCCAGCATTTT
-,15,TRBJ1-1,-,TRBV7-8,CASSRTGTGNTEAFF,TGTGCCAGCAGTCGGACCGGGACGGGAAACACTGAAGCTTTCTTT
-,13,TRBJ2-7,-,TRBV7-9,CASSPTTFPKQYF,TGTGCCAGCAGCCCGACGACTTTTCCCAAGCAGTACTTC
-,16,TRBJ2-3,TRBD2,TRBV11-2,CASRLGPGGFTDTQYF,TGTGCCAGCAGACTAGGCCCGGGGGGTTTCACAGATACGCAGTATTTT
many,11,TRBJ2-7,-,TRBV6-1,CASRGVYEQYF,TGTGCCAGCCGTGGAGTCTACGAGCAGTACTTC
-,15,TRBJ2-7,-,TRBV5-4,CASSPAGRGPYEQYF,TGTGCCAGCAGCCCGGCGGGCAGGGGACCCTACGAGCAGTACTTC
-,12,TRBJ2-1,-,TRBV4-3,CASSQGSLEQFF,TGCGCCAGCAGCCAAGGTTCCCTTGAGCAGTTCTTC
few,17,TRBJ2-2,-,TRBV11-1,CASSLGRGMVNTGELFF,TGTGCCAGCAGCCTCGGCAGGGGAATGGTAAACACCGGGGAGCTGTTTTTT
-,14,TRBJ2-1,-,TRBV4-1,CASSQALDWDEQFF,TGCGCCAGCAGCCAAGCCTTAGACTGGGATGAGCAGTTCTTC
-,16,TRBJ1-1,TRBD1,TRBV4-1,CASSQTTGAGGTEAFF,TGCGCCAGCAGCCAGACGACAGGGGCTGGAGGCACTGAAGCTTTCTTT
few,16,TRBJ1-1,-,TRBV7-9,CASSSRGGRGYTEAFF,TGTGCCAGCAGCTCCCGGGGTGGTAGGGGGTATACTGAAGCTTTCTTT
-,15,TRBJ1-5,-,TRBV7-2,CASTGADGFNQPQHF,TGTGCCAGCACCGGGGCCGACGGATTTAATCAGCCCCAGCATTTT
-,17,TRBJ2-3,-,TRBV7-2,CASSLVGGSPIRDTQYF,TGTGCCAGCAGCTTAGTTGGGGGATCCCCCATAAGAGATACGCAGTATTTT
few,15,TRBJ2-3,TRBD1,TRBV6-4,CASSVGTGGADTQYF,TGTGCCAGCAGTGTCGGGACAGGGGGCGCAGATACGCAGTATTTT
-,14,TRBJ2-5,TRBD1,TRBV29-1,CSVDNRGWSETQYF,TGCAGCGTTGACAACAGGGGATGGTCGGAGACCCAGTACTTC
many,15,TRBJ2-1,TRBD2,TRBV6-1,CASRTLRLADNEQFF,TGTGCCAGCAGGACCCTTAGACTAGCGGACAATGAGCAGTTCTTC
many,16,TRBJ1-6,-,TRBV7-2,CASSLLGSSSNSPLHF,TGTGCCAGCAGCTTATTGGGGAGTTCGAGTAATTCACCCCTCCACTTT
-,14,TRBJ2-3,TRBD2,TRBV11-2,CASSLDRGGLAEYF,TGTGCCAGCAGCTTAGATAGGGGGGGACTAGCGGAGTATTTT
-,16,TRBJ2-7,-,TRBV7-2,CASSSPRLQGSHEQYF,TGTGCCAGCAGCTCTCCCCGTTTACAGGGTTCCCACGAGCAGTACTTC
-,16,TRBJ1-1,TRBD1,TRBV6-2/TRBV6-3,CASSYPRDRVNTEAFF,TGTGCCAGCAGTTACCCACGGGACAGGGTCAACACTGAAGCTTTCTTT